This record looks at one TCR beta chain sequence and its context. The data stem from a study of blood T cell repertoires in COVID-19. Study in general: Researchers got acute and convalescent COVID-19 samples from the United States, Italy and Spain. PBMCs, B-cell-depleted T cells, or T cells provided the cDNA or gDNA that made up the material.

The ends were cut back, 0 bases at V and 7 bases at J, with 9 bases in the middle. The CDR3 spans 14 residues. Per germline, CDR1 SEHNR and CDR2 FQNEAQ (reference sequence). In the authors' workflow: Scientists estimated how many nucleated cells there were by amplifying reference gene primers. Clones were sequenced by immunoSEQ multiplex PCR, and TCRdb holds only the in-frame ones, with some missing. The DNA gave D and trimming, while V, J and clone size come from that table. The data show approximately 120,000 clones, around nine tenths seen once. The chain uses TRBV7-9 and TRBJ1-4, with no clear D. The specimen was peripheral blood. The sequence derives from a woman of 80 years or more with acute or convalescent COVID-19. The DNA for the CDR3 is TGTGCCAGCAGCTTAGCTTCGGGTTTTGAAAAACTGTTTTTT. Amino acids: CASSLASGFEKLFF.